This T cell receptor (beta chain) was sequenced during a study of identifying expanded T cells in peripheral blood. Study-wide points: Differentially abundant clones: roughly 1.2 between replicates, around 16 at two to three weeks, under 25 at four. Across healthy donors, higher total template counts meant significantly greater approximately two-week count variance.

On this clone itself: The antigen is unknown.

The data were produced by immunoSEQ multiplex PCR, yet TCRdb's version contains in-frame clones alone and is incomplete. This sample yields 100,000 or so clones, of which around 88% are seen a single time; 17% belongs to the top ten. CDR1 is MNHEY and CDR2 is SVGAGI in the germline V gene. The CDR3 spans 12 residues. V lost 5 bases to trimming and J lost 8 bases; unmatched junction nucleotides: 2. The receptor was isolated from a person aged 18 to 75 in good health. This chain connects TRBV6-5 to TRBJ1-4; 7 bases line up with TRBD1. The source material was blood. The CDR3 region has the DNA TGTGCCAGCAGTCACAGGGGCGAAAAACTGTTTTTT. Encoded protein: CASSHRGEKLFF.